Reported below is one TCR beta chain. Its antigen is currently unknown. This sample stems from a study of cytomegalovirus exposure and HLA in healthy donors. Findings and caveats of the study: Among TCR beta chains, those listed as cytomegalovirus-associated numbered over 150. Both high specificity and high sensitivity reportedly marked the classifier's diagnosis of cytomegalovirus status. In a later analysis, across HLA loci, associated TCR counts were highest for DRB1, lowest for HLA-C.

PCR primers comprised 60 Vbeta and 13 Jbeta primers. TCRdb keeps only in-frame clones here, not all; method: immunoSEQ multiplex PCR. The sample has 100,000 or so clones, about three fifths seen once. Looked up from germline, CDR1 is MNHEY and CDR2 is SVGAGI. The CDR3 spans 15 residues. The ends were cut back, 2 bases at V and 0 bases at J, with 8 bases in the middle. The rearrangement uses TRBV6-5 and TRBJ2-1; TRBD1 might be the D (5 bases). The sequence came from a human donor in good health. Material for sequencing was PBMCs. Here the CDR3 reads CASSYRGSSYNEQFF. The CDR3, as DNA: TGTGCCAGCAGTTACAGGGGAAGCTCCTACAATGAGCAGTTCTTC.